This record looks at one TCR beta chain sequence and its context. This sample is drawn from a study of cytomegalovirus exposure and HLA in healthy donors. Trimming cost V 5 bases and J 2 bases, with 4 bases left between them. The CDR3 extends over 12 amino acids. Germline V CDR1 and CDR2: SGHRS, YFSETQ. PCR employed 60 Vbeta and 13 Jbeta primers. Generated by immunoSEQ multiplex PCR, the TCRdb table keeps only in-frame clones and is missing some. This sample has 150,000 to 200,000 clones, with approximately 80% found just once. The sequence was obtained from a woman in her 30s in good health and CMV-seropositive. The V gene is TRBV5-1, the J gene TRBJ2-2, with D unresolved. The sequencing input was PBMCs. The CDR3 DNA is TGCGCCAGCAGACTAAACACCGGGGAGCTGTTTTTT. Protein: CASRLNTGELFF.